The sequence of this T cell receptor (beta chain) was determined in a study of siplizumab effects on memory and regulatory T cells (dated 2019 in TCRdb). Notes on the research overall: The study looked at the effect of siplizumab, an anti-CD2 antibody, on alloreactive T-cell subsets in allogeneic mixed lymphocyte reactions made from human PBMCs.

Preparation of the library involved the immunoSEQ multiplex PCR assay. Roughly 10^5 TCR templates per sample were assayed on the deep sequencing platform. Genomic DNA extracted from sorted T cells was the material used for TCRbeta CDR3 sequencing. The original methods were these. The R programming language was used for the clonal analysis of the TCRbeta CDR3 data. Unstimulated samples were compared with post-reaction CFSE-low samples to define alloreactive CD4+ and CD8+ clones. Regulatory or non-regulatory origin was assigned to alloreactive CD4+ clones by matching of sequences to sorted unstimulated Treg and non-Treg repertoires. In TCRdb, the immuneACCESS table is reduced to in-frame sequences with V and J assigned. These tables do not hold every clone; where another copy was compared, an unresolved V gene accounts for under half, and the others remain unexplained. The DNA was the basis for D and trimming; V, J and clone size are from that table. In this sample the table shows 55,000 to 65,000 clones, around 97% of which occur a single time. The top ten hold approximately 0.99% of the sample.

Sequences SGHVS (CDR1) and FNYEAQ (CDR2) are obtained from the germline V gene. V is cut back by 1 base and J by 6 bases, with 4 bases in the junction unmatched. Including cysteine and phenylalanine, the CDR3 has 15 amino acids. The entry retains the CDR3 DNA only, 45 bases that are in frame from base 1. On the study overall, not on this receptor specifically: Among mappable alloreactive CD4+ clones, an average Treg-derived fraction of almost 70% was observed with siplizumab, compared with roughly 27% in control reactions. The cumulative frequency of alloreactive sequences traceable to unstimulated CD4+ memory T cells was significantly reduced by siplizumab. About 75-97% of proliferating CD4+ or CD8+ clones could not be given a naive or memory phenotype. Greater diversity appeared to be present in unstimulated naive T cells than in memory T cells, and a substantial contribution to the alloresponse seemed to be made by naive cells. Whether proliferating Tregs from siplizumab cultures actually had suppressive function was not functionally confirmed. Because sequences at frequencies below about 10^-5 were poorly captured, only a minor fraction of alloreactive clones could be mapped back to unstimulated subsets.

In a few donor pairs, further sequencing was done on unstimulated CD8+ naive, CD4+ memory, CD8+ TEMRA, CD4+ naive and CD8+ effector memory subsets. Sorted unstimulated T cells and proliferating T cells recovered from mixed lymphocyte reactions underwent TCRbeta CDR3 sequencing. Fresh whole blood from fewer than 12 HLA-typed healthy donors was used to isolate PBMCs. Notes on this clone: No cognate antigen has been identified for it. No per-base quality is available; no much larger clone lies one base away.

The receptor's source is a human donor in good health. The chain uses TRBV7-6 and TRBJ2-1; TRBD2 matches 9 bases in the middle. The sequenced material came from naive CD8+ T cells sorted from blood. The cell subset or site label of this sample denotes: unstimulated naive T cells. For the CDR3, the sequence is CASSLVGSGSNEQFF. The sequence in DNA is TGTGCCAGCAGCTTAGTTGGTAGCGGGAGCAATGAGCAGTTCTTC.